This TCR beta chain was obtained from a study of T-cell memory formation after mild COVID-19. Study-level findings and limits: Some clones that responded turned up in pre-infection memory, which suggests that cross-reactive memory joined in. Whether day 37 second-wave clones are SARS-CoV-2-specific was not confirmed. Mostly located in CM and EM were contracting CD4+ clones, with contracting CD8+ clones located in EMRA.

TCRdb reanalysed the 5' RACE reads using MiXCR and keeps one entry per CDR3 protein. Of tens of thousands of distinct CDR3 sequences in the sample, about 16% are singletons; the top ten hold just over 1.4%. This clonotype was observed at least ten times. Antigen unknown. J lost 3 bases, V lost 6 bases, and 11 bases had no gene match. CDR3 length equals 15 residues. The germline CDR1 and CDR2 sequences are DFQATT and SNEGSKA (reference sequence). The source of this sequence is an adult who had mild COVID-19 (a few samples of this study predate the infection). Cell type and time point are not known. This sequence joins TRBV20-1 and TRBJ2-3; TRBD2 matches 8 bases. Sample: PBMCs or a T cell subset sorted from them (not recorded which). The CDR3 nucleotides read TGCAGTGCCCTTAAAAACGCGGGGGGTACAGATACGCAGTATTTT. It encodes CSALKNAGGTDTQYF.